The T cell receptor beta chain under discussion was sequenced for a study of breast tumors, draining lymph nodes, adjacent tissues. Study-level findings and limits: Findings are consistent with lymph node origin and intratumoral expansion of most tumor T cells. The lymph node origin of tumor T cells was framed as consistent with a hypothesis, not demonstrated. Tumor and nontumor repertoires were significantly more similar in luminal-like than in basal-like breast cancer.

From the multiplex PCR reads, TCRdb called clonotypes with MiXCR, one entry per CDR3 protein. This repertoire shows about 19,000 distinct CDR3 sequences, 43% found once; its top ten account for around 21%. There are many counts of this clonotype. Its specificity is unknown. The junction had 5 bases not matched to a gene; V was cut back by 3 bases and J by 9 bases. The CDR3 has 15 residues. This sequence joins TRBV12-3 or TRBV12-4 and TRBJ2-2; 12 bases align to TRBD2. The clonotype originates from a female donor with breast cancer. Some clones in this sample may be carry-over from other donors' samples. Sequenced: breast tumor tissue. The chain's CDR3 is CASSFAGLAGRELFF. CDR3 nucleotide sequence: TGTGCCAGCAGTTTCGCCGGACTAGCGGGGAGGGAGCTGTTTTTT.